The present T cell receptor beta chain was sequenced within a study of spatial heterogeneity in lung cancer. Study in general: As counted in raw reads, each unique TCR and UMI combination appeared more than ten times on average.

Carried by each TCR cDNA molecule was a unique molecular identifier. One entry per CDR3 protein, called by TCRdb with MiXCR from the 5' RACE reads. This table holds roughly 99,000 distinct CDR3 sequences, approximately 20% found once. The sample's time point: blood at routine non-recurrence follow-up after resection. Whole RNA was taken from tumor, nontumor lung or frozen PBMC; it was then sequenced unsorted. This clonotype originated in a male donor with early-stage non-small cell lung cancer. Sequenced material: PBMCs, taken at follow-up.

The chain's CDR3 is CASSQEDTGELFF. The CDR3 bases are TGCGCCAGCAGCCAAGAGGACACCGGGGAGCTGTTTTTT. The chain recombines TRBV4-3 with TRBJ2-2, with D unclear. CDR1 is LGHNA and CDR2 is YSLEER in the germline V gene. V lost 0 bases and J 3 bases, leaving 2 bases between the germline ends. This CDR3 is built from 13 residues.